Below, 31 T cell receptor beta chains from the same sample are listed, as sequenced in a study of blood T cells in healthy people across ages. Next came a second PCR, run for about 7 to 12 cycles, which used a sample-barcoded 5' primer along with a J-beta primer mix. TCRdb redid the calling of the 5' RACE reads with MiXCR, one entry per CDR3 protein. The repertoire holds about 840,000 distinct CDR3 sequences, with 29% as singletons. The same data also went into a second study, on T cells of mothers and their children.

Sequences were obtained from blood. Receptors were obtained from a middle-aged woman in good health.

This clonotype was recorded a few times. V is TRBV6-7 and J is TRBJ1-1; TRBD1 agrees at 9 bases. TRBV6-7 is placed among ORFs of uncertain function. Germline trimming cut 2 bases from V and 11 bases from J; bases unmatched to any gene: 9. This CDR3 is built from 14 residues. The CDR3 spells CASSYTAQGARAFF. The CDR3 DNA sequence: TGTGCCAGCAGTTACACGGCACAGGGGGCGAGGGCTTTCTTT.

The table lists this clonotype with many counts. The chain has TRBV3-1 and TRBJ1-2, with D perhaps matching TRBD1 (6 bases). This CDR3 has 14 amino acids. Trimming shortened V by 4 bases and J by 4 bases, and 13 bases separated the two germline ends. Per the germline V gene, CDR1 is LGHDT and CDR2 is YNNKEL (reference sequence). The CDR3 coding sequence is TGTGCCAGCAGCCGTACAGGGAATCCCTATGGCTACACCTTC. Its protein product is CASSRTGNPYGYTF.

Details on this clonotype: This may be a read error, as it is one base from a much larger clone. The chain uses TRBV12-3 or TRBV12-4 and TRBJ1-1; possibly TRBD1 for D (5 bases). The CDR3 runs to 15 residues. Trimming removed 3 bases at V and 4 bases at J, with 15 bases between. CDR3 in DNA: TGTGCCAGCAGTTTCGGGTACCCAAGGGGCACTGAAGCTTTCTTT. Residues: CASSFGYPRGTEAFF.

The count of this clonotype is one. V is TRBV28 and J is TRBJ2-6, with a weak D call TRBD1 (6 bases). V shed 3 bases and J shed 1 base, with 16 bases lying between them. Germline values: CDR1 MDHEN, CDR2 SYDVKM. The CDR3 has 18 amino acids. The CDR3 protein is CASSFSGQGRSGANVLTF. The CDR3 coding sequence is TGTGCCAGCAGTTTTTCCGGGCAGGGGAGATCTGGGGCCAACGTCCTGACTTTC. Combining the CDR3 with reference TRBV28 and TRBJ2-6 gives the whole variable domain DVKVTQSSRYLVKRTGEKVFLECVQDMDHENMFWYRQDPGLGLRLIYFSYDVKMKEKGDIPEGYSVSREKKERFSLILESASTNQTSMYLCASSFSGQGRSGANVLTFGAGSRLTVL.

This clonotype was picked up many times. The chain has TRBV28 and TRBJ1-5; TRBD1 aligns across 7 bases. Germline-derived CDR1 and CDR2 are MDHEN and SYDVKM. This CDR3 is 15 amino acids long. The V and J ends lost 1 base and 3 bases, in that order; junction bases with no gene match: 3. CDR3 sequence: CASSLYRGNNQPQHF. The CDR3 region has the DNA TGTGCCAGCAGTTTATACAGGGGCAACAATCAGCCCCAGCATTTT.

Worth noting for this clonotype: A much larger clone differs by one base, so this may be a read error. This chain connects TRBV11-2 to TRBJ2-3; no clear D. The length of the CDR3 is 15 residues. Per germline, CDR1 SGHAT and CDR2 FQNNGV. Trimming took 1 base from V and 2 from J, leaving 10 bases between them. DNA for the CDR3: TGTGCCAGCAGCTTAGTAAGCAACCCCACAGATACGCAGTATTTT. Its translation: CASSLVSNPTDTQYF.

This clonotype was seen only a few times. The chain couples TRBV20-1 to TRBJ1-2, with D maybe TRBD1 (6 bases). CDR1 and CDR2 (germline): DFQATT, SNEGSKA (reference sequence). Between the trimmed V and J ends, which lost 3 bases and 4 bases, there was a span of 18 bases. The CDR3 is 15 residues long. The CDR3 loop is CSAREATTGPYGYTF. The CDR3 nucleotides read TGCAGTGCTAGGGAGGCTACGACAGGACCCTATGGCTACACCTTC.

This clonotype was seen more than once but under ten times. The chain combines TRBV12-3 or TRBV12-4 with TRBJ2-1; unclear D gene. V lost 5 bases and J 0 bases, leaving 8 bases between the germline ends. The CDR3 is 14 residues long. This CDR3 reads CASSPTSSYNEQFF. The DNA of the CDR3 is TGTGCCAGCAGTCCCACCAGCTCCTACAATGAGCAGTTCTTC.

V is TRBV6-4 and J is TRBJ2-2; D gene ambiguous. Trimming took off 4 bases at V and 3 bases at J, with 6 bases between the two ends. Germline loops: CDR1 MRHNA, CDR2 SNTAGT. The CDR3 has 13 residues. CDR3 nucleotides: TGTGCCAGCAGTGCCCCTCACACCGGGGAGCTGTTTTTT. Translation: CASSAPHTGELFF.

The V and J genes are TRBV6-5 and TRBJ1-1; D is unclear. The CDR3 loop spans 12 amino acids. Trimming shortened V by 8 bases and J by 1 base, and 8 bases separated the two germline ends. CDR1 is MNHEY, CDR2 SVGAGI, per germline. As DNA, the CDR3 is TGTGCCAGCGGACCGACGAACACTGAAGCTTTCTTT. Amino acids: CASGPTNTEAFF.

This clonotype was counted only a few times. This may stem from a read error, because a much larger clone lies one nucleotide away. The CDR3 protein is CASSRGPPSGNSPLHF. The CDR3 nucleotides read TGTGCCAGCAGCAGGGGACCCCCGTCGGGGAATTCACCCCTCCACTTT. The chain combines TRBV9 with TRBJ1-6, with TRBD1 as a possible D gene (5 bases). The CDR3 has 16 amino acids. Per germline, CDR1 SGDLS and CDR2 YYNGEE. Trimming shortened V by 4 bases and J by 7 bases, and 18 bases separated the two germline ends.

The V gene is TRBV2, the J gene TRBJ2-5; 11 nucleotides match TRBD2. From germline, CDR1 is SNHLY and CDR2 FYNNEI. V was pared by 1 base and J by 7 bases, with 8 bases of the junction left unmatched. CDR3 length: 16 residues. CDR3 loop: CASSEGTSGFRWTQYF. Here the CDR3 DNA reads TGTGCCAGCAGTGAAGGGACTAGCGGGTTTAGATGGACCCAGTACTTC.

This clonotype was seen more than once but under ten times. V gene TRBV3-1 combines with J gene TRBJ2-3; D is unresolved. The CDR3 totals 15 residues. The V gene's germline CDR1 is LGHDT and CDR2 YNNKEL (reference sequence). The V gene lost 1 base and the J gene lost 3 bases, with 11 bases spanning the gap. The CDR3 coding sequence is TGTGCCAGCAGCCAAGGCGTCTTAACTACAGATACGCAGTATTTT. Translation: CASSQGVLTTDTQYF.

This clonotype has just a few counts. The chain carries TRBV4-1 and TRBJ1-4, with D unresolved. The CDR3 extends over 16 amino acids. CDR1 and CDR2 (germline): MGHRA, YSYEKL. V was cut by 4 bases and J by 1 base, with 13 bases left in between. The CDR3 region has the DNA TGCGCCAGCAGCCGAATACTAAGGGTAACTAATGAAAAACTGTTTTTT. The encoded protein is CASSRILRVTNEKLFF.

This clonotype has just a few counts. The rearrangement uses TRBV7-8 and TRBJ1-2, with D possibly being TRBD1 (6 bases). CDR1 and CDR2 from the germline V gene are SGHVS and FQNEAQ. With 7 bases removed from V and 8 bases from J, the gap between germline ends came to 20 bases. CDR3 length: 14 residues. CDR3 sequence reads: CASTTNQGRSGYTF. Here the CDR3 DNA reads TGTGCCAGCACCACCAACCAGGGGCGGTCGGGCTACACCTTC.

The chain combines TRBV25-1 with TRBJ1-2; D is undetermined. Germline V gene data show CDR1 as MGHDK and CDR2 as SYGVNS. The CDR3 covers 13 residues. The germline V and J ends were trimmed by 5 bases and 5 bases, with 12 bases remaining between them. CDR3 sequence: CASSRSSGYGYTF. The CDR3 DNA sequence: TGTGCCAGCAGTCGATCTTCGGGGTATGGCTACACCTTC.

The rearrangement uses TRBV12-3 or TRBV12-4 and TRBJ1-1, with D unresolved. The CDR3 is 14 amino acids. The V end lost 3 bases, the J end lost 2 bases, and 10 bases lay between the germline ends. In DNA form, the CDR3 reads TGTGCCAGCAGTTTTCAGGACTTAAACACTGAAGCTTTCTTT. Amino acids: CASSFQDLNTEAFF.

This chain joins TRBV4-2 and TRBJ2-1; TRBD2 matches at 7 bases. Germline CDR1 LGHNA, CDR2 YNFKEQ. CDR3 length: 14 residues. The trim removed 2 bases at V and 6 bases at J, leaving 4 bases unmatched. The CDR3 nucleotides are TGTGCCAGCAGCCAACCGTGGGAGGGCAATGAGCAGTTCTTC. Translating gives CASSQPWEGNEQFF.

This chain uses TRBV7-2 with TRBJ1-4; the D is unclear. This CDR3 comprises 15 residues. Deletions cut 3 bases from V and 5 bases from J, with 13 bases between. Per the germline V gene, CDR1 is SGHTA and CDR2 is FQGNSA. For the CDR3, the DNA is TGTGCCAGCAGCTTTGACGGGCTACCAAATGAAAAACTGTTTTTT. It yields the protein CASSFDGLPNEKLFF.

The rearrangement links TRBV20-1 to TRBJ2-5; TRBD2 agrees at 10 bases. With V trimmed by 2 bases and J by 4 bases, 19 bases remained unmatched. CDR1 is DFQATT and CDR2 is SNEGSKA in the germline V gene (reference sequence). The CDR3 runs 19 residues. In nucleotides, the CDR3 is TGCAGTGCTAGATCCCTGGCTAGCGGGAGTGTCGGCATTGGAGAGACCCAGTACTTC. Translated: CSARSLASGSVGIGETQYF.

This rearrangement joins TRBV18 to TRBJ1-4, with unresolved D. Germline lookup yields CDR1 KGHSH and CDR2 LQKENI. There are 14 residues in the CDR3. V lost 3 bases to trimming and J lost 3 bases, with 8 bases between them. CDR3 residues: CASSPDLANEKLFF. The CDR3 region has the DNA TGTGCCAGCTCACCCGACTTGGCTAATGAAAAACTGTTTTTT.

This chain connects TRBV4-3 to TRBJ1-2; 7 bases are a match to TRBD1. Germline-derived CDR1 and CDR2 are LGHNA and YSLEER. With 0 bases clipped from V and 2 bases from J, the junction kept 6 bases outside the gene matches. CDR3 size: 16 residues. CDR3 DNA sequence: TGCGCCAGCAGCCAAGATAGACAGGGACGAAACTATGGCTACACCTTC. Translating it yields CASSQDRQGRNYGYTF.

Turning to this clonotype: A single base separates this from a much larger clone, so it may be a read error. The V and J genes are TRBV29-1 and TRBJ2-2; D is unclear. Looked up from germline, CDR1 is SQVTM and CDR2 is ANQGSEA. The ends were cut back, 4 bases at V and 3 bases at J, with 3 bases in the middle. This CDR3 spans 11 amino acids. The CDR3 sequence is CSVADTGELFF. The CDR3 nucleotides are TGCAGCGTTGCTGACACCGGGGAGCTGTTTTTT.

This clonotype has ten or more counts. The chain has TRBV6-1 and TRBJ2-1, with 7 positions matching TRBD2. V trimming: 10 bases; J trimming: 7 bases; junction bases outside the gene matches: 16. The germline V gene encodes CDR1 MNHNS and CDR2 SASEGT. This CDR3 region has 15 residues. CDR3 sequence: CATQGGRARTNEQFF. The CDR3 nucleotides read TGTGCCACCCAAGGAGGGAGGGCCAGGACTAATGAGCAGTTCTTC.

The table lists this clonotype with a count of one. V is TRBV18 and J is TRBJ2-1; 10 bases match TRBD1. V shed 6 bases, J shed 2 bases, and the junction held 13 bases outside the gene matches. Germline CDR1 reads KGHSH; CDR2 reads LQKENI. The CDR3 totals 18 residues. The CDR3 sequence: CASSPTDRGNPTYNEQFF. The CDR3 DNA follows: TGTGCCAGCTCCCCTACGGACAGGGGGAATCCCACCTACAATGAGCAGTTCTTC.

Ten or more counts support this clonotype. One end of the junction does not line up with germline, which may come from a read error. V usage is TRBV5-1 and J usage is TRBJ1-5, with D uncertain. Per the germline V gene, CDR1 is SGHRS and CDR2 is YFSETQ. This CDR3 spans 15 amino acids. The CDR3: CASSLTGDSNQPQHF. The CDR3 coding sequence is TGTGCCAGCAGTTTAACCGGAGATAGCAATCAGCCCCAGCATTTT.

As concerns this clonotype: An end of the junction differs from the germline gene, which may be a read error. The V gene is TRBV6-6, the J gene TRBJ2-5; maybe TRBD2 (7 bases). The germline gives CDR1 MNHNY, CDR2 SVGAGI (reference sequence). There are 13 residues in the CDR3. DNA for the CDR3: TGTACCAGCAGTTACACCTCAGAGGGGGGGCAGTACTTC. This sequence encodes CTSSYTSEGGQYF.

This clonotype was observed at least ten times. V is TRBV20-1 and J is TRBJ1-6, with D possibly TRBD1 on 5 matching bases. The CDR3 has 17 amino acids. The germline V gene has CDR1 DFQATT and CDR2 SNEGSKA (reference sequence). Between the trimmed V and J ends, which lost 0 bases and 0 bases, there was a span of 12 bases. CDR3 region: CSARDQGRTSYNSPLHF. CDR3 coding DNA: TGCAGTGCTAGAGATCAGGGCAGAACCTCCTATAATTCACCCCTCCACTTT.

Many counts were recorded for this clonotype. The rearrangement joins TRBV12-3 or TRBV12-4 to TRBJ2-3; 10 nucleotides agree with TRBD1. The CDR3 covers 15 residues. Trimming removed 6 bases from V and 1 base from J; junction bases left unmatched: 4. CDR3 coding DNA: TGTGCCAGCAGCTCCGGGACAGGGGGCACAGATACGCAGTATTTT. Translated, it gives CASSSGTGGTDTQYF.

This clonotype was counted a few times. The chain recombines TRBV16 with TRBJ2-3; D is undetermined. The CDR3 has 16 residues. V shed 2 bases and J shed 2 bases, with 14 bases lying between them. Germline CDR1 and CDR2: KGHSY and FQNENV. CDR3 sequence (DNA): TGTGCCAGCAGCCAAAGGGTCACTGTCTCCACAGATACGCAGTATTTT. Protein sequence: CASSQRVTVSTDTQYF. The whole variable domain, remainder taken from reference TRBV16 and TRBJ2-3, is GEEVAQTPKHLVRGEGQKAKLYCAPIKGHSYVFWYQQVLKNEFKFLISFQNENVFDETGMPKERFSAKCLPNSPCSLEIQATKLEDSAVYFCASSQRVTVSTDTQYFGPGTRLTVL.

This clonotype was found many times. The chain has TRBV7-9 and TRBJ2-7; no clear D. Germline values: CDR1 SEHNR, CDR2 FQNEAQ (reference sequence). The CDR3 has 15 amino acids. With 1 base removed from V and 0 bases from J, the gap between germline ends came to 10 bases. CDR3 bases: TGTGCCAGCAGCTTAGTGCAGGCCTTCTCCTACGAGCAGTACTTC. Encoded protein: CASSLVQAFSYEQYF. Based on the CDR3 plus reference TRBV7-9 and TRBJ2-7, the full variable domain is DTGVSQNPRHKITKRGQNVTFRCDPISEHNRLYWYRQTLGQGPEFLTYFQNEAQLEKSRLLSDRFSAERPKGSFSTLEIQRTEQGDSAMYLCASSLVQAFSYEQYFGPGTRLTVT.